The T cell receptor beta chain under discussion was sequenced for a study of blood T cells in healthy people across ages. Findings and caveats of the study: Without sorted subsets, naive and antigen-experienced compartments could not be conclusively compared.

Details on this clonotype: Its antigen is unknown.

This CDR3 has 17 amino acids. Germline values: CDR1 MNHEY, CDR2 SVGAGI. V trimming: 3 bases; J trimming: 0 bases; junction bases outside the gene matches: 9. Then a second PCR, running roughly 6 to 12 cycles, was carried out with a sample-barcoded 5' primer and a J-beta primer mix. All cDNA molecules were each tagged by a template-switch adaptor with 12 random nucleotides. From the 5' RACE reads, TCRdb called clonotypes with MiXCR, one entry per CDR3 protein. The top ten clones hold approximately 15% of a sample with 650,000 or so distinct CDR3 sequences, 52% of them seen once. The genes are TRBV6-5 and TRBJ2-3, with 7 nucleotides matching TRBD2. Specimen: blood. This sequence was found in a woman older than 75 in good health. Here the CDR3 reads CASSYSASGPSTDTQYF. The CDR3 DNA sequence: TGTGCCAGCAGTTATTCGGCTAGCGGTCCTAGCACAGATACGCAGTATTTT.